This entry lists 22 T cell receptor beta chains sequenced from one sample in a study of blood T cell repertoires in COVID-19. Profiling relied on immunoSEQ multiplex PCR, and the TCRdb table lists in-frame clones only, not all of them. The table lists about 150,000 clones, roughly 90% of them singletons. Sequencing was carried out using PBMCs or T cells enriched from blood (not recorded which). All receptors come from a woman aged 45 to 65 who had recovered from COVID-19.

The chain joins TRBV11-2 to TRBJ1-4; tentatively, D is TRBD1 (6 bases). From germline, CDR1 is SGHAT and CDR2 FQNNGV. V dropped 6 bases and J dropped 3 bases, with 14 bases sitting between them. The CDR3 has 15 amino acids. CDR3 region: CASRATGTPNEKLFF. CDR3 bases: TGTGCCAGCAGGGCCACAGGGACCCCTAATGAAAAACTGTTTTTT.

J is TRBJ2-5 and V is TRBV2, with D perhaps TRBD1 (6 bases). CDR1 and CDR2 (germline): SNHLY, FYNNEI. Trimming took 6 bases from V and 2 from J, leaving 13 bases between them. The CDR3 length is 14 residues. CDR3 nucleotide sequence: TGTGCCAGCAGCCCGCAGGGGCTTCAAGAGACCCAGTACTTC. Translated, it gives CASSPQGLQETQYF.

The CDR3 region is CASSYGALWGTDTQYF. In nucleotides, the CDR3 is TGTGCCAGCAGTTATGGGGCTCTCTGGGGCACAGATACGCAGTATTTT. This rearrangement joins TRBV6-2 or TRBV6-3 to TRBJ2-3; D might be TRBD1 (5 bases). The CDR3 has 16 amino acids. The germline V and J ends were trimmed by 3 bases and 1 base, with 14 bases remaining between them. Germline-derived CDR1 and CDR2 are MNHEY and SVGEGT.

As for this clone: One end of the junction varies from germline; a read error may be responsible. The chain employs TRBV5-1 and TRBJ2-7, with TRBD2 matching over 8 bases. The CDR3 is 16 residues long. Germline V gene lookup returns CDR1 SGHRS and CDR2 YFSETQ. CDR3 coding DNA: TGCGCCCGCAGCCTCCGGGGGGGGGCCTTCTCCGACGAGCAGTACTTC. This encodes CARSLRGGAFSDEQYF.

In this sample, this clone turned up once. This chain links TRBV14 with TRBJ2-2; D may be TRBD1 (6 bases). Germline values: CDR1 SGHDN, CDR2 FVKESK. The CDR3 consists of 17 residues. The V and J ends lost 4 bases and 3 bases respectively, with 18 bases between them. CDR3 protein: CASSLSPGQGYTGELFF. DNA for the CDR3: TGTGCCAGCAGCCTGAGTCCTGGTCAGGGGTACACCGGGGAGCTGTTTTTT.

The chain combines TRBV5-8 with TRBJ2-7; 7 bases are a match to TRBD1. Germline trimming cut 4 bases from V and 2 bases from J; bases unmatched to any gene: 9. CDR1 is SGHTS and CDR2 is YDEGEE in the germline V gene. The length of the CDR3 is 15 residues. CDR3 amino acids: CASSPRDSRAYEQYF. The CDR3 DNA reads TGTGCCAGCAGCCCCCGGGACAGCCGAGCCTACGAGCAGTACTTC.

The rearrangement joins TRBV7-2 to TRBJ2-3; 8 bases fit TRBD2. The CDR3 contains 12 residues. Germline V lookup: CDR1 SGHTA, CDR2 FQGNSA. Trimming cost V 5 bases and J 12 bases; bases outside gene matches: 7. This CDR3 is CASSPRTSRQYF. The CDR3 nucleotides are TGTGCCAGCAGCCCCCGGACTAGCCGCCAGTATTTT.

The chain recombines TRBV2 with TRBJ1-1; 8 nucleotides align to TRBD1. Germline CDR1 reads SNHLY; CDR2 reads FYNNEI. V was pared by 5 bases and J by 3 bases, with 5 bases of the junction left unmatched. CDR3 length: 14 amino acids. CDR3 region: CASSIFRGHTEAFF. Here the CDR3 DNA reads TGTGCCAGCAGTATCTTCAGGGGGCACACTGAAGCTTTCTTT.

This CDR3 is CATASRGKAVLYGYTF. In DNA, the CDR3 is TGTGCCACCGCCTCCAGGGGAAAGGCGGTCCTTTATGGCTACACCTTC. The chain couples TRBV2 to TRBJ1-2, with D possibly being TRBD1 (6 bases). CDR3 length equals 16 residues. The germline V gene has CDR1 SNHLY and CDR2 FYNNEI. V dropped 10 bases and J dropped 5 bases, with 26 bases sitting between them.

J is TRBJ1-1 and V is TRBV4-3; D perhaps matches TRBD1 (6 bases). CDR1 is LGHNA, CDR2 YSLEER, per germline. V lost 4 bases and J 5 bases, leaving 23 bases between the germline ends. This CDR3 comprises 17 residues. This CDR3 is CASSLGLAGALQTEAFF. The CDR3 DNA reads as TGCGCCAGCAGCCTTGGATTGGCAGGGGCGTTGCAAACTGAAGCTTTCTTT.

This chain connects TRBV12-5 to TRBJ1-5; 9 positions agree with TRBD1. Germline V gene data show CDR1 as LGHNT and CDR2 as FRNRAP. CDR3 size: 14 residues. V lost 6 bases, J lost 7 bases, and 7 bases stayed unmatched. CDR3 protein: CASGSGTGRQPQHF. CDR3 DNA sequence: TGTGCTAGTGGCTCCGGGACAGGGAGGCAGCCCCAGCATTTT.

The V gene is TRBV12-3 or TRBV12-4, the J gene TRBJ1-2, with D uncertain. V lost 8 bases, J lost 8 bases, and 15 bases lay in between. CDR3 length equals 12 residues. This chain's CDR3 is CASGYGVRGYTF. The CDR3 DNA is TGTGCCAGCGGTTACGGGGTTAGAGGCTACACCTTC.

The chain is built from TRBV2 and TRBJ1-4; weak D call: TRBD1 (6 bases). CDR1 is SNHLY, CDR2 FYNNEI, per germline. V shed 3 bases and J shed 4 bases, with 15 bases lying between them. The CDR3 is made up of 16 amino acids. CDR3 region: CASSDLPRGINEKLFF. The CDR3 region has the DNA TGTGCCAGCAGTGATTTACCAAGGGGGATTAATGAAAAACTGTTTTTT.

The gene calls are TRBV24-1 and TRBJ2-7; 7 bases line up with TRBD2. Looked up from germline, CDR1 is KGHDR and CDR2 is SFDVKD. Unmatched junction bases numbered 1, after V lost 6 bases and J lost 3 bases. The CDR3 consists of 12 residues. For the CDR3, the DNA is TGTGCCACCAGTAGGGAGGGCTACGAGCAGTACTTC. The encoded protein is CATSREGYEQYF.

The chain combines TRBV6-1 with TRBJ2-1; D may be TRBD1 (6 bases). The CDR3 spans 15 residues. Germline V gene sequence: CDR1 MNHNS, CDR2 SASEGT. The V end was cut by 2 bases, the J end by 5 bases, with 13 bases between. The CDR3 region is CASSEQGIINNEQFF. The CDR3 DNA follows: TGTGCCAGCAGTGAACAGGGGATAATTAACAATGAGCAGTTCTTC.

The genes are TRBV11-3 and TRBJ2-7; 7 nucleotides match TRBD2. V dropped 3 bases and J dropped 2; count of bases not matched to a gene: 7. Germline lookup yields CDR1 SGHNT and CDR2 YENEEA. The CDR3 loop spans 15 amino acids. The CDR3 bases are TGTGCCAGCAGCTTGAGCGGGGATCGAGCCTACGAGCAGTACTTC. It encodes CASSLSGDRAYEQYF.

This sequence joins TRBV7-2 and TRBJ1-4; 9 bases fit TRBD1. Germline V gene lookup returns CDR1 SGHTA and CDR2 FQGNSA. The ends lost 5 bases at V and 2 bases at J; junction bases unmatched: 3. The CDR3 spans 15 residues. CDR3 in amino acids: CASSLTGGTNEKLFF. The CDR3 DNA reads TGTGCCAGCAGCCTTACAGGGGGCACTAATGAAAAACTGTTTTTT. The full variable domain, in which reference TRBV7-2 and TRBJ1-4 provide the parts outside the CDR3, is GAGVSQSPSNKVTEKGKDVELRCDPISGHTALYWYRQSLGQGLEFLIYFQGNSAPDKSGLPSDRFSAERTGGSVSTLTIQRTQQEDSAVYLCASSLTGGTNEKLFFGSGTQLSVL.

This clone has only one observation. In nucleotides, the CDR3 is TGTGCCTGGAGTGTAATAGGGGGTGAGAGGTATGGCTACACCTTC. It is translated as CAWSVIGGERYGYTF. The chain combines TRBV30 with TRBJ1-2; possibly TRBD1 for D (6 bases). Germline V lookup: CDR1 GTSNPN, CDR2 SVGIG (reference sequence). The CDR3 is made up of 15 amino acids. V was pared by 0 bases and J by 5 bases, with 16 bases between.

The rearrangement links TRBV19 to TRBJ1-4; D not certain. With 10 bases removed from V and 0 bases from J, the gap between germline ends came to 12 bases. Germline CDR1 LNHDA, CDR2 SQIVND (reference sequence). The CDR3 consists of 14 residues. The CDR3 DNA reads TGTGCCACCCACCCCGGTGCAACTAATGAAAAACTGTTTTTT. Translating gives CATHPGATNEKLFF.

This chain uses TRBV6-2 or TRBV6-3 with TRBJ1-1; TRBD1 is a possible D gene (6 bases). This CDR3 contains 16 residues. The germline gives CDR1 MNHEY, CDR2 SVGEGT. Trimming pared 5 bases from V and 5 bases from J, leaving 21 bases between. The DNA of the CDR3 is TGTGCCAGCAGTCCCGGGACACTACTAGGCGGGACTGAAGCTTTCTTT. Encoded protein: CASSPGTLLGGTEAFF.

V gene TRBV19 combines with J gene TRBJ1-4; weak D call: TRBD1 (5 bases). The CDR3 runs to 16 residues. Deletions cut 5 bases from V and 5 bases from J, with 18 bases between. Germline V CDR1 and CDR2: LNHDA, SQIVND (reference sequence). CDR3 DNA sequence: TGTGCCAGTAGTGCCCCCCGAAGGGGTCGGAATGAAAAACTGTTTTTT. The encoded protein is CASSAPRRGRNEKLFF.

This rearrangement joins TRBV5-1 to TRBJ2-5; 7 nucleotides match TRBD2. The CDR3 loop spans 15 amino acids. The germline V gene has CDR1 SGHRS and CDR2 YFSETQ. V shed 3 bases, J shed 1 base, and the junction held 6 bases outside the gene matches. The CDR3: CASSSQRGPQETQYF. The CDR3 DNA follows: TGCGCCAGCAGCTCCCAGCGGGGCCCCCAAGAGACCCAGTACTTC.